This T cell receptor beta chain is from a study of blood T cells in healthy people across ages. On this clonotype itself: What it recognizes is unknown. One end of the junction fails to match germline, which may point to a read error.

The study's findings and limits: While age rose, TCR beta diversity per million T cells dropped in a roughly linear way. Compared with aged donors, long-lived donors showed fewer expanded clones, suggesting selection.

A J-beta primer mix and a sample-barcoded 5' primer were used in a second PCR of about 7 to 12 cycles. Each cDNA molecule, via a template-switch adaptor with 12 random nucleotides, was tagged. The study obtained at least 2.5 million CDR3-containing paired-end reads from every sample. TCRdb used MiXCR to reprocess the 5' RACE reads, holding one entry per CDR3 protein. The table has around 710,000 distinct CDR3 sequences, 43% seen once. The CDR3 totals 14 residues. Germline lookup yields CDR1 SGDLS and CDR2 YYNGEE. The receptor comes from a woman aged 55-70 years in good health. The specimen was blood. The genes are TRBV9 and TRBJ1-1; D is ambiguous. CDR3 amino acids: CASSVGGVNTEAFF. Here the CDR3 DNA reads TGTGCCAGCAGCGTAGGAGGTGTCAACACGGAAGCTTTCTTT. Using reference TRBV9 and TRBJ1-1 for the parts outside the CDR3, the full variable domain is DSGVTQTPKHLITATGQRVTLRCSPRSGDLSVYWYQQSLDQGLQFLIQYYNGEERAKGNILERFSAQQFPDLHSELNLSSLELGDSALYFCASSVGGVNTEAFFGQGTRLTVV.